This entry describes one T cell receptor beta chain. This clone was seen a few times. No cognate antigen has been identified for it. No qualities accompany the bases; no much larger clone lies one base away. This specimen comes from a study of blood T cell repertoires in COVID-19 (dated by TCRdb to the early 2020s). Broadly, across the study: Samples covering the acute and convalescent phases of COVID-19 were provided by collaborators in the United States, Italy and Spain. Nearly every sample came with metadata listing a de-identified subject ID, COVID-19 status, age in years and sex. A freely available public database, intended as a resource for researchers studying the immune response to SARS-CoV-2, is where the repertoires were released. Subjects who had been exposed to COVID-19, were actively infected with it, or had recovered from it provided the deeply sampled blood TCRbeta repertoires that made up the dataset. The prospective study material was composed of cDNA or gDNA derived from T cells, B-cell-depleted T cells, or PBMCs. Samples came from the ongoing ImmuneRACE study (first 160 participants) plus 1,254 subjects from 6 global collaborators. Where available, HLA class I and class II types were obtained from metadata supplied by the sample provider rather than from assay-based typing. The paper as a whole reports these results and caveats: Clinical and demographic metadata were provided uncurated, with the amount varying by source and participant.

TCRbeta CDR3 regions were amplified from genomic DNA by means of the immunoSEQ Assay, a bias-controlled multiplex PCR. As for how the authors treated the data: Nucleated cell counts per sample were estimated from amplification of reference gene primers within the assay. To quantify the absolute abundance of each unique TCRbeta CDR3 rearrangement, sequence reads were collapsed and filtered. For each sample, productive Simpson clonality was calculated as the square root of Simpson's diversity index across productive rearrangements. The immuneACCESS repertoire file appears here via TCRdb, limited to in-frame rearrangements. These files lack a portion of the clones; in checked studies, under half of the deficit traces to unresolved V genes, and the cause of the others is not known. V, J and clone size reflect that table, while D and trimming were determined from the DNA. A total of 180,000 or so clones appear in this sample, around 86% of them only once. The top ten clonotypes cover roughly 2.9% of the sample.

Whole blood was collected in K2EDTA tubes by collaborating institutions according to the institutions' own protocols. For TCRbeta analysis, collaborators shipped samples in one of three forms: frozen whole blood, isolated PBMCs, or DNA extracted from either of those sample types. The junction shows trimming of 0 bases on V and 0 bases on J, plus 9 bases between the germline ends. The CDR3 runs 15 amino acids, cysteine and phenylalanine included. Of the read, only the CDR3 DNA is kept; its 45 bases are in frame from base 1. The germline V gene specifies SGHRS as CDR1 and YFSETQ as CDR2. Source material: peripheral blood. This receptor was identified in a woman in her twenties or thirties with active or convalescent COVID-19. The chain is encoded by TRBV5-1 joined to TRBJ1-1; TRBD1 is possibly the D segment (5 matching bases). The CDR3 is CASSLDRSVNTEAFF. The DNA sequence reads TGCGCCAGCAGCTTGGACAGGTCGGTGAACACTGAAGCTTTCTTT.